Below, 24 T cell receptor beta chains from the same sample are listed, as sequenced in a study of T cell responses to AZD1222 COVID-19 vaccine. This table comes from immunoSEQ multiplex PCR, and its TCRdb copy is limited to in-frame clones, with some not included. The sample lists 100,000 to 110,000 clones, around 87% occurring once. This sample comprised peripheral blood, obtained on day 0 of MenACWY control vaccination. Receptors were obtained from an adult in good health.

The CDR3 sequence: CASSYPSRRENSPLHF. CDR3 sequence (DNA): TGTGCCAGCAGTTACCCTTCACGTCGGGAAAATTCACCCCTCCACTTT. The chain links TRBV6-2 or TRBV6-3 to TRBJ1-6; D unresolved. Trimming took off 2 bases at V and 7 bases at J, with 15 bases between the two ends. This CDR3 has 16 amino acids. In germline, CDR1 is MNHEY, CDR2 SVGEGT.

The V and J genes are TRBV18 and TRBJ2-7, with 8 bases matching TRBD1. CDR1 is KGHSH and CDR2 is LQKENI in the germline V gene. The CDR3 covers 13 residues. V dropped 0 bases and J dropped 5; count of bases not matched to a gene: 0. This CDR3 is CASSPPTGDEQYF. The DNA for the CDR3 is TGTGCCAGCTCACCACCGACAGGGGACGAGCAGTACTTC.

This clone occurred a few times. V is TRBV6-5 and J is TRBJ1-6; D unclear. This CDR3 contains 16 residues. The germline V gene encodes CDR1 MNHEY and CDR2 SVGAGI. Trimming took off 0 bases at V and 8 bases at J, with 14 bases between the two ends. This chain's CDR3 is CASSYSRARVDSPLHF. Written as DNA, the CDR3 is TGTGCCAGCAGTTACTCGCGGGCTAGGGTAGATTCACCCCTCCACTTT.

The CDR3 reads CASSLVRLAGGYDYNEQFF. CDR3 bases: TGTGCCAGCAGCTTAGTGAGGCTAGCGGGGGGTTATGACTACAATGAGCAGTTCTTC. V gene TRBV7-9 combines with J gene TRBJ2-1, with 11 bases that match TRBD2. The CDR3 contains 19 residues. With 1 base clipped from V and 3 bases from J, the junction kept 11 bases outside the gene matches. Germline CDR1 and CDR2: SEHNR and FQNEAQ (reference sequence).

This chain uses TRBV6-5 with TRBJ2-3; D unresolved. In germline, CDR1 is MNHEY, CDR2 SVGAGI. The length of the CDR3 is 13 residues. V shed 6 bases and J shed 1 base, with 8 bases lying between them. For the CDR3, the DNA is TGTGCCAGCAGCCGACCCGGCACAGATACGCAGTATTTT. This codes for CASSRPGTDTQYF.

DNA for the CDR3: TGCAGCGTCGGCCGAACAGGGGGCAACACTGAAGCTTTCTTT. As protein: CSVGRTGGNTEAFF. The J gene is TRBJ1-1, the V gene TRBV29-1; 9 bases map to TRBD1. Germline lookup yields CDR1 SQVTM and CDR2 ANQGSEA. The CDR3 runs to 14 residues. V shed 6 bases, J shed 2 bases, and the junction held 7 bases outside the gene matches.

The chain recombines TRBV30 with TRBJ2-1, with TRBD2 matching 11 bases. Germline CDR1 GTSNPN, CDR2 SVGIG (reference sequence). V trimming: 5 bases; J trimming: 2 bases; junction bases outside the gene matches: 2. The CDR3 runs to 14 residues. CDR3 protein: CAWDSGRAYNEQFF. The CDR3 nucleotides are TGTGCCTGGGATAGCGGGAGGGCCTACAATGAGCAGTTCTTC. Based on the CDR3 plus reference TRBV30 and TRBJ2-1, the full variable domain is SQTIHQWPATLVQPVGSPLSLECTVEGTSNPNLYWYRQAAGRGLQLLFYSVGIGQISSEVPQNLSASRPQDRQFILSSKKLLLSDSGFYLCAWDSGRAYNEQFFGPGTRLTVL.

This chain uses TRBV14 with TRBJ1-4; tentatively, D is TRBD1 (5 bases). The CDR3 sequence is 15 residues long. With 2 bases removed from V and 8 bases from J, the gap between germline ends came to 15 bases. Germline CDR1 is SGHDN and CDR2 is FVKESK. The CDR3 reads CASSQLRGAGEKLFF. DNA of the CDR3: TGTGCCAGCAGCCAACTGAGGGGCGCGGGAGAAAAACTGTTTTTT.

The V and J genes are TRBV3-1 (or the pseudogene TRBV3-2) and TRBJ1-3; 8 positions agree with TRBD1. Germline lookup yields CDR1 LGHDT and CDR2 YNNKEL (reference sequence). The CDR3 spans 16 residues. V was pared by 4 bases and J by 4 bases, with 9 bases of the junction left unmatched. The CDR3 spells CASSPWDRRLGNTIYF. The CDR3 nucleotides are TGTGCCAGCAGCCCGTGGGACAGGCGGTTAGGAAACACCATATATTTT.

V gene TRBV2 combines with J gene TRBJ2-3, with 7 bases aligning to TRBD2. Trimming removed 6 bases from V and 4 bases from J; junction bases left unmatched: 7. The V gene's germline CDR1 is SNHLY and CDR2 FYNNEI. CDR3 length: 14 amino acids. The CDR3 region has the DNA TGTGCCAGCAGGGGTGGCGGGAGCGCAGATACGCAGTATTTT. Amino acid sequence: CASRGGGSADTQYF. The entire variable domain, with the rest obtained from reference TRBV2 and TRBJ2-3, is as follows: EPEVTQTPSHQVTQMGQEVILRCVPISNHLYFYWYRQILGQKVEFLVSFYNNEISEKSEIFDDQFSVERPDGSNFTLKIRSTKLEDSAMYFCASRGGGSADTQYFGPGTRLTVL.

The rearrangement joins TRBV5-1 to TRBJ2-5; D not certain. Trimming took off 0 bases at V and 5 bases at J, with 11 bases between the two ends. The CDR3 sequence is 14 residues long. In germline, CDR1 is SGHRS, CDR2 YFSETQ. CDR3 protein: CASSLGRKGETQYF. CDR3 coding DNA: TGCGCCAGCAGCTTGGGTAGGAAGGGTGAGACCCAGTACTTC.

This clone turned up a few times. The rearrangement joins TRBV7-9 to TRBJ2-7; D tentatively reads TRBD1 or TRBD2 (6 bases each). Germline lookup yields CDR1 SEHNR and CDR2 FQNEAQ (reference sequence). CDR3 length: 14 amino acids. V was pared by 1 base and J by 3 bases, with 10 bases between. This chain's CDR3 is CASSLVGGGYEQYF. The CDR3 DNA reads TGTGCCAGCAGCTTAGTAGGGGGAGGCTACGAGCAGTACTTC.

The gene calls are TRBV28 and TRBJ1-3; D is undetermined. The CDR3 extends over 12 amino acids. Germline V gene sequence: CDR1 MDHEN, CDR2 SYDVKM. Trimming left V 8 bases short and J 7 bases short, with 12 bases between. The CDR3 reads CASHTSSNTIYF. CDR3 nucleotide sequence: TGTGCCAGCCATACTTCTTCGAACACCATATATTTT.

This chain joins TRBV6-2 or TRBV6-3 and TRBJ1-1, with 10 positions matching TRBD1. The V and J ends lost 2 bases and 4 bases, in that order; junction bases with no gene match: 1. Looked up from germline, CDR1 is MNHEY and CDR2 is SVGEGT. The CDR3 contains 14 residues. CDR3 bases: TGTGCCAGCAGTTACGGACAGGGGGGCACTGAAGCTTTCTTT. The encoded protein is CASSYGQGGTEAFF.

The CDR3 loop reads CASSRWSDREGNIGGYTF. The CDR3 nucleotides read TGCGCCAGCAGCCGGTGGTCAGACAGGGAAGGGAATATCGGTGGCTACACCTTC. The rearrangement uses TRBV5-1 and TRBJ1-2; 7 bases map to TRBD1. CDR3 length equals 18 residues. The germline V gene has CDR1 SGHRS and CDR2 YFSETQ. With V trimmed by 4 bases and J by 7 bases, 22 bases remained unmatched.

The V gene is TRBV7-9, the J gene TRBJ1-1, with D perhaps matching TRBD1 (5 bases). The CDR3 covers 15 residues. Germline V gene sequence: CDR1 SEHNR, CDR2 FQNEAQ (reference sequence). V shed 3 bases and J shed 4 bases, with 15 bases lying between them. The CDR3 DNA is TGTGCCAGCAGCTTCGGCCCGGGGGAAGTCACTGAAGCTTTCTTT. Translation gives CASSFGPGEVTEAFF.

The rearrangement uses TRBV9 and TRBJ2-2; the D gene is possibly TRBD2 (6 bases). The germline V and J ends were trimmed by 3 bases and 0 bases, with 12 bases remaining between them. The CDR3 consists of 16 residues. Per germline, CDR1 SGDLS and CDR2 YYNGEE. The CDR3 nucleotides read TGTGCCAGCAGCGGTGGAGGGCTAACGAACACCGGGGAGCTGTTTTTT. Its translation: CASSGGGLTNTGELFF.

This clone was counted a single time. This rearrangement joins TRBV6-2 or TRBV6-3 to TRBJ2-3, with D possibly being TRBD2 (6 bases). V was pared by 6 bases and J by 4 bases, with 14 bases between. This CDR3 spans 14 amino acids. Germline CDR1 reads MNHEY; CDR2 reads SVGEGT. CDR3 nucleotides: TGTGCCAGCAGCAGAACCGGGACTTCAGATACGCAGTATTTT. Protein: CASSRTGTSDTQYF.

V and J are TRBV28 and TRBJ1-6, with TRBD1 matching 9 bases. V shed 2 bases and J 10 bases; nucleotides not matched to a gene: 3. This CDR3 is 14 amino acids long. The germline CDR1 and CDR2 sequences are MDHEN and SYDVKM. The CDR3 DNA reads TGTGCCAGCAGTTTAACAGGGGGCGGATCACCCCTCCACTTT. Protein product: CASSLTGGGSPLHF.

The rearrangement joins TRBV28 to TRBJ1-5; D may be TRBD1 (5 bases). CDR1 and CDR2 from the germline V gene are MDHEN and SYDVKM. Between the trimmed V and J ends, which lost 1 base and 13 bases, there was a span of 17 bases. CDR3 length: 14 amino acids. The CDR3 DNA reads as TGTGCCAGCAGTTTATTCGGGGTTAGGACAAATCAGCATTTT. As protein: CASSLFGVRTNQHF.

The chain combines TRBV30 with TRBJ2-3; D is undetermined. V shed 5 bases and J shed 0 bases, with 9 bases lying between them. Looked up from germline, CDR1 is GTSNPN and CDR2 is SVGIG (reference sequence). This CDR3 spans 13 amino acids. In nucleotides, the CDR3 is TGTGCCTGGGATCCTTCTAGCACAGATACGCAGTATTTT. Amino acid sequence: CAWDPSSTDTQYF.

This rearrangement joins TRBV11-3 to TRBJ1-1, with D perhaps TRBD1 (5 bases). Trimming pared 3 bases from V and 1 base from J, leaving 9 bases between. Germline values: CDR1 SGHNT, CDR2 YENEEA. CDR3 length equals 14 residues. CDR3 residues: CASSLGRGNTEAFF. The CDR3 region has the DNA TGTGCCAGCAGCTTGGGGCGGGGGAACACTGAAGCTTTCTTT.

On this clone: The sample carries other DNA sequences with the same CDR3. The J gene is TRBJ2-7, the V gene TRBV5-1, with D tentatively TRBD1 (6 bases). The CDR3 covers 13 residues. V lost 0 bases and J lost 4, with 8 bases in between. The V gene's germline CDR1 is SGHRS and CDR2 YFSETQ. Written as DNA, the CDR3 is TGCGCCAGCAGCTTGGTCCAGGGGTACGAGCAGTACTTC. Protein sequence: CASSLVQGYEQYF.

The genes are TRBV9 and TRBJ2-6; no clear D. The CDR3 has 19 amino acids. V was clipped by 4 bases and J by 0 bases, with 20 bases between them. The germline CDR1 and CDR2 sequences are SGDLS and YYNGEE. The CDR3 protein is CASSPPGPLMRSGANVLTF. The CDR3 DNA is TGTGCCAGCAGCCCCCCTGGACCCTTAATGCGCTCTGGGGCCAACGTCCTGACTTTC.